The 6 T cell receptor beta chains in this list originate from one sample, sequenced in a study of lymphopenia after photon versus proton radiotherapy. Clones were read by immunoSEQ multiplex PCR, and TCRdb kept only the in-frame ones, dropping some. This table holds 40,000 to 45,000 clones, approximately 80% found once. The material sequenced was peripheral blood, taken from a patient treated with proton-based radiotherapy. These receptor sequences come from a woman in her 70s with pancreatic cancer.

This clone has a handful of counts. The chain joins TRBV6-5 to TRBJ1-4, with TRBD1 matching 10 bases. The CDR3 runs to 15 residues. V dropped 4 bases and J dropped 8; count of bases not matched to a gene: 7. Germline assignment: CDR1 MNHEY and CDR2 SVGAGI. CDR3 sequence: CASSSWTGGQEKLFF. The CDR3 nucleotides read TGTGCCAGCAGTTCGTGGACAGGGGGGCAAGAAAAACTGTTTTTT.

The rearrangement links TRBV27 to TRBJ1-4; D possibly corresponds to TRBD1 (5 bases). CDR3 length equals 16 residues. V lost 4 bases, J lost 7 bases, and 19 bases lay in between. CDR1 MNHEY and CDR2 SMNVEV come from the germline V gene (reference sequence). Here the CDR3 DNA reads TGTGCCAGCAGTTCTCTTAGCAGCTCAAGGGGTGAAAAACTGTTTTTT. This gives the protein CASSSLSSSRGEKLFF. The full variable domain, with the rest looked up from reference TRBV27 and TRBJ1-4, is EAQVTQNPRYLITVTGKKLTVTCSQNMNHEYMSWYRQDPGLGLRQIYYSMNVEVTDKGDVPEGYKVSRKEKRNFPLILESPSPNQTSLYFCASSSLSSSRGEKLFFGSGTQLSVL.

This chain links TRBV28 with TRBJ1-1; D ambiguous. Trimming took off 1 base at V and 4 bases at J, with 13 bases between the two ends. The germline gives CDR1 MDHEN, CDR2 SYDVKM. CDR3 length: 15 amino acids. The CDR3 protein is CASSLFTSGRTEAFF. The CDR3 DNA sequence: TGTGCCAGCAGTTTATTTACTTCAGGTCGCACTGAAGCTTTCTTT.

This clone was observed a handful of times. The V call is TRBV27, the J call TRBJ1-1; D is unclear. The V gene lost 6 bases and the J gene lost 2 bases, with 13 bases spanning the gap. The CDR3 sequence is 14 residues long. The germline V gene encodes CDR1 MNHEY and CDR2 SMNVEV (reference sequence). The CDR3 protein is CASRDGGRNTEAFF. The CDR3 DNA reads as TGTGCCAGCAGGGATGGCGGGCGCAACACTGAAGCTTTCTTT.

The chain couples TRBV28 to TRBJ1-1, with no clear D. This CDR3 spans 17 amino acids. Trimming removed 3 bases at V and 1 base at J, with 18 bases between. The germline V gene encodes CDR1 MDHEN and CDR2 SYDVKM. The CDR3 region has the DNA TGTGCCAGCAGTTTCCTGGGAGGCGGGTCTCGGAACACTGAAGCTTTCTTT. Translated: CASSFLGGGSRNTEAFF. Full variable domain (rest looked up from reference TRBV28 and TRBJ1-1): DVKVTQSSRYLVKRTGEKVFLECVQDMDHENMFWYRQDPGLGLRLIYFSYDVKMKEKGDIPEGYSVSREKKERFSLILESASTNQTSMYLCASSFLGGGSRNTEAFFGQGTRLTVV.

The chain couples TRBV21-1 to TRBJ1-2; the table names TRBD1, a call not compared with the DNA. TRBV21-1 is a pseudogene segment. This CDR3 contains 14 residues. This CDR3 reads CASSHRGRRHGYTF. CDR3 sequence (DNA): TGTGCCAGCAGCCACAGGGGGCGCCGACATGGCTACACCTTC.